A single sample is the source of the 30 T cell receptor beta chains below, sequenced in a study of T-cell memory formation after mild COVID-19. TCRdb ran MiXCR on the 5' RACE reads and lists one entry per CDR3 protein. Seen here are about 390,000 distinct CDR3 sequences, about 17% observed once, and the top ten hold around a fifth. Sequencing was performed on PBMCs or a T cell subset sorted from them (not recorded which). The receptor source for this set is a young man who had mild COVID-19 (a few samples of this study predate the infection). Cell type and time point are not known.

This clonotype was observed many times. The V and J genes are TRBV7-6 and TRBJ2-5, with 7 nucleotides matching TRBD1. The length of the CDR3 is 17 residues. With 7 bases clipped from V and 5 bases from J, the junction kept 19 bases outside the gene matches. The germline V gene has CDR1 SGHVS and CDR2 FNYEAQ. Written as DNA, the CDR3 is TGTGCCAGCAACCACATCCGGGACAGAGGATACAGGGAGACCCAGTACTTC. Encoded protein: CASNHIRDRGYRETQYF.

This clonotype was seen a few times. This sequence joins TRBV15 and TRBJ2-1; 10 bases line up with TRBD2. The CDR3 is made up of 15 amino acids. V trimming: 2 bases; J trimming: 5 bases; junction bases outside the gene matches: 3. Germline loops: CDR1 LNHNV, CDR2 YYDKDF (reference sequence). The CDR3 protein is CATSRLAGENNEQFF. In DNA, the CDR3 is TGTGCCACCAGCAGACTAGCGGGGGAAAACAATGAGCAGTTCTTC.

This clonotype was recorded a few times. The chain couples TRBV7-9 to TRBJ1-5; possibly TRBD1 for D (5 bases). Per germline, CDR1 SEHNR and CDR2 FQNEAQ (reference sequence). V shed 6 bases and J shed 4 bases, with 13 bases lying between them. This CDR3 region has 14 residues. The CDR3 DNA reads TGTGCCAGCAGTTCAGGGTTCGGAAATCAGCCCCAGCATTTT. As protein: CASSSGFGNQPQHF.

This clonotype was counted at least ten times. The V and J genes are TRBV28 and TRBJ2-5, with D possibly called TRBD1 or TRBD2 (5 bases each). V was shortened by 7 bases and J by 3 bases, with 12 bases between the two germline ends. The CDR3 is 13 amino acids. Germline CDR1 is MDHEN and CDR2 is SYDVKM. The CDR3 loop reads CASTLGGKETQYF. CDR3 coding DNA: TGTGCCAGCACCCTTGGGGGAAAAGAGACCCAGTACTTC.

The chain links TRBV7-3 to TRBJ2-7; TRBD1 might be the D (6 bases). This CDR3 region has 14 residues. Trimming removed 4 bases from V and 1 base from J, with 11 bases in between. Per germline, CDR1 SGHTA and CDR2 FQGTGA. The CDR3 sequence is CASSSQDSSYEQYF. CDR3 sequence (DNA): TGTGCCAGCAGCTCACAGGACAGTTCCTACGAGCAGTACTTC.

The genes are TRBV7-6 and TRBJ2-7, with 11 bases matching TRBD2. V trimming: 4 bases; J trimming: 6 bases; junction bases outside the gene matches: 5. CDR3 length: 14 residues. Germline CDR1 reads SGHVS; CDR2 reads FNYEAQ. CDR3 nucleotide sequence: TGTGCCAGCAGCTCCTTACTAGCGGGGGCCGAGCAGTACTTC. This gives the protein CASSSLLAGAEQYF.

This clonotype was counted between two and nine times. The rearrangement joins TRBV7-2 to TRBJ2-7; 8 nucleotides agree with TRBD2. The CDR3 is 15 amino acids. Trimming removed 5 bases from V and 6 bases from J; junction bases left unmatched: 12. The V gene's germline CDR1 is SGHTA and CDR2 FQGNSA. In DNA, the CDR3 is TGTGCCAGCAGCCAGGCGGGGGGCCCTCTCCCCGAGCAGTACTTC. Protein sequence: CASSQAGGPLPEQYF.

The V call is TRBV4-1, the J call TRBJ2-5, with 7 bases lining up with TRBD1. Germline loops: CDR1 MGHRA, CDR2 YSYEKL. This CDR3 has 16 residues. With V trimmed by 0 bases and J by 5 bases, 9 bases remained unmatched. CDR3 nucleotides: TGCGCCAGCAGCCAAGAGCGACAGGGCTTGGGGGAGACCCAGTACTTC. This codes for CASSQERQGLGETQYF.

This clonotype was detected a few times. This sequence joins TRBV20-1 and TRBJ2-7, with a possible D match to TRBD1 (7 bases). Germline V CDR1 and CDR2: DFQATT, SNEGSKA (reference sequence). Trimming removed 1 base at V and 0 bases at J, with 13 bases between. This CDR3 has 15 amino acids. In DNA, the CDR3 is TGCAGTGCTAGAGGACCGGGGGACAGCTCCTACGAGCAGTACGTC. It encodes CSARGPGDSSYEQYV.

Only a few counts were recorded for this clonotype. The chain uses TRBV5-4 and TRBJ2-7; 10 bases match TRBD2. In germline, CDR1 is SGHNT, CDR2 YYREEE (reference sequence). The CDR3 is 16 amino acids. The V gene end was trimmed by 4 bases and the J gene end by 2 bases; junction bases not matched to a gene: 9. CDR3 DNA: TGTGCCAGCAGCCCCTTTAGCGGGGGGAATACCTACGAGCAGTACTTC. The encoded protein is CASSPFSGGNTYEQYF.

The CDR3 bases are TGTGCCAGCAGCCAAGTCTTGCGAGTACCCTCCACAGATACGCAGTATTTT. Its protein is CASSQVLRVPSTDTQYF. The chain combines TRBV4-2 with TRBJ2-3; no clear D gene. The CDR3 totals 17 residues. Trimming left V 1 base short and J 2 bases short, with 16 bases between. Germline loops: CDR1 LGHNA, CDR2 YNFKEQ.

The chain employs TRBV11-2 and TRBJ2-3; 8 bases match TRBD2. Germline loops: CDR1 SGHAT, CDR2 FQNNGV. The CDR3 is made up of 16 amino acids. V gave up 3 bases and J gave up 6 bases; unmatched junction bases: 11. CDR3 in DNA: TGTGCCAGCAGCTTCCTACTAGCGGCCCCGGGGGATACGCAGTATTTT. It specifies CASSFLLAAPGDTQYF.

The V gene is TRBV4-2, the J gene TRBJ2-3; 12 nucleotides align to TRBD2. The V gene's germline CDR1 is LGHNA and CDR2 YNFKEQ. This CDR3 region has 15 residues. V shed 9 bases and J 1 base; nucleotides not matched to a gene: 5. DNA for the CDR3: TGTGCCAGTGGGACTAGCGGGCTCGGCACAGATACGCAGTATTTT. Protein sequence: CASGTSGLGTDTQYF.

A single count supports this clonotype. The chain employs TRBV5-1 and TRBJ2-3; 8 bases map to TRBD2. The CDR3 is 15 amino acids. Germline CDR1 is SGHRS and CDR2 is YFSETQ. V gave up 2 bases and J gave up 5 bases; unmatched junction bases: 7. The CDR3 loop is CASSLRGGLGDTQYF. DNA for the CDR3: TGCGCCAGCAGCTTACGGGGGGGCCTTGGAGATACGCAGTATTTT.

This chain uses TRBV4-3 with TRBJ1-2; D ambiguous. The CDR3 runs 16 residues. Trimming removed 0 bases from V and 5 bases from J, with 16 bases in between. Per the germline V gene, CDR1 is LGHNA and CDR2 is YSLEER. CDR3 amino acids: CASSQDTPERLYGYTF. In nucleotides, the CDR3 is TGCGCCAGCAGCCAAGATACGCCAGAAAGATTATATGGCTACACCTTC.

There are a few counts of this clonotype. The CDR3 coding sequence is TGCGCCAGCAGCCCGGTTTGGGGGTCGCCCGAGCAGTACGTC. Translating gives CASSPVWGSPEQYV. The chain has TRBV4-1 and TRBJ2-7; possibly TRBD1 or TRBD2 for D (5 bases each). The CDR3 contains 14 residues. Trimming removed 4 bases from V and 6 bases from J, with 16 bases in between. Looked up from germline, CDR1 is MGHRA and CDR2 is YSYEKL.

Only a few counts were recorded for this clonotype. V is TRBV11-2 and J is TRBJ2-3, with 11 bases aligning to TRBD2. The CDR3 has 15 residues. J gave up 3 bases and V 5 bases, and 4 bases lay outside the gene matches. Per germline, CDR1 SGHAT and CDR2 FQNNGV. CDR3 protein: CASSPRLAGTDTQYF. CDR3 nucleotide sequence: TGTGCCAGCAGCCCTAGACTAGCGGGGACAGATACGCAGTATTTT.

The chain has TRBV10-3 and TRBJ1-3; 8 nucleotides match TRBD1. CDR3 length: 14 amino acids. The J segment lost 3 bases and the V segment lost 5 bases, leaving 3 bases of the junction unmatched. CDR1 is ENHRY, CDR2 SYGVKD, per germline. This CDR3 is CAISLGQGGNTIYF. CDR3 nucleotide sequence: TGTGCCATCAGTCTTGGACAGGGTGGAAACACCATATATTTT.

This chain connects TRBV12-3 or TRBV12-4 to TRBJ2-7; D is uncertain. The CDR3 spans 9 residues. V was shortened by 8 bases and J by 9 bases, with 8 bases between the two germline ends. This CDR3 is CASGVGQYF. CDR3 sequence (DNA): TGTGCCAGCGGAGTAGGGCAGTACTTC.

The gene calls are TRBV18 and TRBJ1-1, with D unresolved. This CDR3 is 13 amino acids long. V dropped 0 bases and J dropped 11 bases, with 13 bases sitting between them. Germline CDR1 KGHSH, CDR2 LQKENI. Here the CDR3 DNA reads TGTGCCAGCTCACCACCTACGCGGGGTTCGGCTTTCTTT. Encoded protein: CASSPPTRGSAFF.

V gene TRBV6-2 or TRBV6-3 combines with J gene TRBJ2-7, with 8 bases that match TRBD2. This CDR3 is 14 amino acids long. Unmatched junction bases numbered 9, after V lost 6 bases and J lost 5 bases. Germline CDR1 MNHEY, CDR2 SVGEGT. This chain's CDR3 is CASRYISGVDEQYF. The CDR3 DNA is TGTGCCAGCAGATATATTAGCGGGGTCGACGAGCAGTACTTC.

The rearrangement uses TRBV13 and TRBJ2-3; D is unclear. Germline V gene sequence: CDR1 PRHDT, CDR2 FYEKMQ (reference sequence). Trimming removed 3 bases from V and 1 base from J, with 8 bases in between. This CDR3 is 14 amino acids long. CDR3 protein: CASSFFRRTDTQYF. Here the CDR3 DNA reads TGTGCCAGCAGCTTCTTCCGTCGCACAGATACGCAGTATTTT.

The V and J genes are TRBV7-8 and TRBJ2-1, with D possibly TRBD2 on 5 matching bases. Germline V gene sequence: CDR1 SGHVS, CDR2 FQNEAQ. The CDR3 is made up of 13 amino acids. V shed 6 bases and J shed 5 bases, with 11 bases lying between them. Here the CDR3 DNA reads TGTGCCAGCAGGGCCCGGGGTGACAATGAGCAGTTCTTC. Encoded protein: CASRARGDNEQFF.

CDR3 coding DNA: TGTGCCAGCAGTTTTCAGGGGGCAGAAGCTTTCTTT. Translating it yields CASSFQGAEAFF. The V gene is TRBV27, the J gene TRBJ1-1; 8 nucleotides line up with TRBD1. The CDR3 has 12 residues. V trimming: 3 bases; J trimming: 8 bases; junction bases outside the gene matches: 2. The germline CDR1 and CDR2 sequences are MNHEY and SMNVEV (reference sequence).

A few counts support this clonotype. This chain uses TRBV24-1 with TRBJ2-3; tentatively, D is TRBD1 or TRBD2 (5 bases each). The CDR3 is 15 residues long. The germline V and J ends were trimmed by 7 bases and 6 bases, with 19 bases remaining between them. CDR1 and CDR2 (germline): KGHDR, SFDVKD. The CDR3 loop is CATSRGRGVGDTQYF. The CDR3 nucleotides read TGTGCCACCAGCCGCGGCAGAGGGGTAGGTGATACGCAGTATTTT.

This clonotype appeared a few times. This chain uses TRBV10-3 with TRBJ2-3; D is perhaps TRBD1 (6 bases). The CDR3 sequence is 13 residues long. CDR1 is ENHRY, CDR2 SYGVKD, per germline. The V gene lost 7 bases and the J gene lost 1 base, with 9 bases spanning the gap. The CDR3 here is CAINRQGTDTQYF. DNA for the CDR3: TGTGCCATCAACCGACAGGGCACAGATACGCAGTATTTT.

The rearrangement uses TRBV20-1 and TRBJ1-2; D gene uncertain. The V end was cut by 3 bases, the J end by 6 bases, with 20 bases between. There are 15 residues in the CDR3. CDR1 DFQATT and CDR2 SNEGSKA come from the germline V gene (reference sequence). CDR3 DNA sequence: TGCAGTGCTAGCGAGGGAAATTACGGACTGAATGGCTACACCTTC. Protein sequence: CSASEGNYGLNGYTF.

The J gene is TRBJ1-6, the V gene TRBV14; a weak D match, TRBD1 (6 bases). V lost 1 base and J 9 bases, leaving 16 bases between the germline ends. The CDR3 runs 16 residues. Germline CDR1 SGHDN, CDR2 FVKESK. The CDR3 is CASSQVFGGLGSPLHF. In DNA form, the CDR3 reads TGTGCCAGCAGCCAAGTCTTTGGGGGCCTGGGTTCACCCCTCCACTTT.

The J gene is TRBJ2-5, the V gene TRBV28, with 7 bases identical to TRBD2. The CDR3 is 14 amino acids. Germline CDR1 reads MDHEN; CDR2 reads SYDVKM. Trimming took 4 bases from V and 1 from J; bases not matched to a gene: 3. CDR3 nucleotides: TGTGCCAGCAGTTACGGGGGGTTCCAAGAGACCCAGTACTTC. Its protein is CASSYGGFQETQYF.

The chain recombines TRBV12-3 or TRBV12-4 with TRBJ2-5; 11 bases line up with TRBD1. This CDR3 contains 15 residues. Germline trimming cut 5 bases from V and 4 bases from J; bases unmatched to any gene: 6. CDR3 protein: CASSGGQGVRETQYF. In nucleotides, the CDR3 is TGTGCCAGCAGTGGGGGACAGGGGGTTCGAGAGACCCAGTACTTC.